These 21 T cell receptor beta chains were all obtained from the same sample, sequenced in a study of T-cell memory formation after mild COVID-19. Each CDR3 protein gets one entry after TCRdb re-called the 5' RACE reads with MiXCR. The sample comprises 85,000 to 130,000 distinct CDR3 sequences, around 12% of which are singletons, and around 26% rests with the top ten. Sequencing was performed on PBMCs or a T cell subset sorted from them (not recorded which). The receptors derive from an adult woman who had mild COVID-19 (a few samples of this study predate the infection). Cell type and time point are not known.

This chain links TRBV6-6 with TRBJ2-1; the match to TRBD2 covers 9 bases. CDR3 size: 18 residues. In germline, CDR1 is MNHNY, CDR2 SVGAGI (reference sequence). After removal of 2 bases from V and 7 bases from J, the junction contained 15 bases not matched to a gene. CDR3 residues: CASSYPETGGREGNEQFF. The CDR3 coding sequence is TGTGCCAGCAGTTACCCTGAAACCGGCGGGAGGGAAGGGAATGAGCAGTTCTTC.

This clonotype was recorded a few times. V usage is TRBV10-3 and J usage is TRBJ1-2; the D gene is possibly TRBD1 (5 bases). Germline V gives CDR1 ENHRY, CDR2 SYGVKD. Trimming left V 4 bases short and J 7 bases short, with 22 bases between. The length of the CDR3 is 16 residues. In nucleotides, the CDR3 is TGTGCCATCAGTGGGATCATGGGTGCAATGCAGGGTGGCTACACCTTC. It codes for CAISGIMGAMQGGYTF.

The chain recombines TRBV7-3 with TRBJ2-7; D possibly corresponds to TRBD1 (5 bases). This CDR3 is 15 amino acids long. The germline gives CDR1 SGHTA, CDR2 FQGTGA. V shed 5 bases and J shed 0 bases, with 14 bases lying between them. The CDR3: CASSPFGALSYEQYF. The CDR3 DNA is TGTGCCAGCAGCCCCTTTGGGGCCCTCTCCTACGAGCAGTACTTC.

This chain uses TRBV29-1 with TRBJ2-7; 9 bases line up with TRBD1. Germline-derived CDR1 and CDR2 are SQVTM and ANQGSEA. V was pared by 6 bases and J by 5 bases, with 8 bases of the junction left unmatched. The CDR3 contains 13 residues. CDR3 nucleotide sequence: TGCAGCGTACTCGGGACAGGGTACAACGAGCAGTACTTC. Encoded protein: CSVLGTGYNEQYF.

V usage is TRBV24-1 and J usage is TRBJ2-1; 14 bases are shared with TRBD2. The ends lost 4 bases at V and 9 bases at J; junction bases unmatched: 4. CDR1 is KGHDR, CDR2 SFDVKD, per germline. The CDR3 contains 15 residues. The CDR3 DNA reads as TGTGCCACCAGTGAAGGGACTAGCGGGAGTACTGAGCAGTTCTTC. Its protein product is CATSEGTSGSTEQFF.

The chain has TRBV27 and TRBJ2-1; TRBD2 matches 11 bases. V trimming: 5 bases; J trimming: 7 bases; junction bases outside the gene matches: 7. Looked up from germline, CDR1 is MNHEY and CDR2 is SMNVEV (reference sequence). The length of the CDR3 is 15 residues. DNA for the CDR3: TGTGCCAGCAGTATAGCGGGAGGGCCTGGTAATGAGCAGTTCTTC. Translating gives CASSIAGGPGNEQFF.

The genes are TRBV15 and TRBJ1-5; D remains unclear. V gave up 0 bases and J gave up 9 bases, with 18 bases separating them. This CDR3 has 16 amino acids. Germline CDR1 is LNHNV and CDR2 is YYDKDF (reference sequence). The CDR3 is CATSRDLSTGSWPQHF. The CDR3 DNA reads as TGTGCCACCAGCAGAGATTTGTCCACGGGGTCGTGGCCCCAGCATTTT. Full variable domain (remainder filled in from reference TRBV15 and TRBJ1-5): DAMVIQNPRYQVTQFGKPVTLSCSQTLNHNVMYWYQQKSSQAPKLLFHYYDKDFNNEADTPDNFQSRRPNTSFCFLDIRSPGLGDTAMYLCATSRDLSTGSWPQHFGDGTRLSIL.

The genes are TRBV12-3 or TRBV12-4 and TRBJ2-7; perhaps TRBD2 as D (7 bases). CDR3 size: 14 residues. Trimming stripped 5 bases from V and 6 bases from J, with 17 bases between. The CDR3 protein is CASSPRVGGLEQYF. In DNA, the CDR3 is TGTGCCAGCAGTCCCCGCGTGGGGGGGCTCGAGCAGTACTTC.

This chain connects TRBV24-1 to TRBJ1-2, with D hard to call. CDR1 KGHDR and CDR2 SFDVKD come from the germline V gene. The V end was cut by 0 bases, the J end by 5 bases, with 3 bases between. This CDR3 has 12 amino acids. The DNA of the CDR3 is TGTGCCACCAGTGATTTGGGGTATGGCTACACCTTC. Residues: CATSDLGYGYTF.

The J gene is TRBJ1-4, the V gene TRBV20-1; the D gene is possibly TRBD1 (5 bases). Trimming left V 0 bases short and J 6 bases short, with 14 bases between. Per germline, CDR1 DFQATT and CDR2 SNEGSKA (reference sequence). The CDR3 is 15 amino acids. The CDR3 DNA reads as TGCAGTGCTAGAGATATGTCGGACACCCATGAAAAACTGTTTTTT. Translating it yields CSARDMSDTHEKLFF.

The V and J genes are TRBV24-1 and TRBJ2-5; TRBD2 agrees at 8 bases. V dropped 4 bases and J dropped 7; count of bases not matched to a gene: 13. CDR3 length: 16 amino acids. Per the germline V gene, CDR1 is KGHDR and CDR2 is SFDVKD. The DNA of the CDR3 is TGTGCCACCAGTGAAGGACGGGACTACGCGGGAGGGACCCAGTACTTC. It codes for CATSEGRDYAGGTQYF.

The chain uses TRBV5-1 and TRBJ2-1, with TRBD1 matching over 7 bases. From germline, CDR1 is SGHRS and CDR2 YFSETQ. The J segment lost 9 bases and the V segment lost 0 bases, leaving 3 bases of the junction unmatched. This CDR3 region has 13 residues. The CDR3 DNA reads TGCGCCAGCAGCTTGGGACAGGGAGTTGAGCAGTTCTTC. The encoded protein is CASSLGQGVEQFF.

The V gene is TRBV20-1, the J gene TRBJ1-4; no clear D gene. CDR3 length: 15 amino acids. V lost 0 bases to trimming and J lost 3 bases, with 11 bases between them. CDR1 and CDR2 from the germline V gene are DFQATT and SNEGSKA (reference sequence). CDR3 coding DNA: TGCAGTGCTAGAGACAGATCTGCGTCTAATGAAAAACTGTTTTTT. Translated: CSARDRSASNEKLFF.

This clonotype was counted a few times. This sequence joins TRBV6-5 and TRBJ2-3; weak D call: TRBD2 (6 bases). V was trimmed by 8 bases and J by 3 bases, leaving 9 bases between them. The germline V gene has CDR1 MNHEY and CDR2 SVGAGI. This CDR3 is 12 amino acids long. DNA of the CDR3: TGTGCCAGCGGGGGGAGTACAGATACGCAGTATTTT. Translating gives CASGGSTDTQYF.

V and J are TRBV20-1 and TRBJ1-2; TRBD1 matches at 8 bases. The CDR3 has 15 residues. V trimming: 0 bases; J trimming: 1 base; junction bases outside the gene matches: 4. Germline assignment: CDR1 DFQATT and CDR2 SNEGSKA (reference sequence). Here the CDR3 DNA reads TGCAGTGCTAGAGAGTGGACAGGGCTTAACTATGGCTACACCTTC. Residues: CSAREWTGLNYGYTF.

The CDR3 spells CASSLPTGAVYGYTF. CDR3 in DNA: TGTGCCAGCAGCTTACCCACGGGGGCCGTCTATGGCTACACCTTC. V gene TRBV7-9 combines with J gene TRBJ1-2; weak D call: TRBD1 (6 bases). Trimming took off 2 bases at V and 4 bases at J, with 14 bases between the two ends. This CDR3 is built from 15 residues. CDR1 and CDR2 from the germline V gene are SEHNR and FQNEAQ (reference sequence). The whole variable domain, remainder taken from reference TRBV7-9 and TRBJ1-2, is DTGVSQNPRHKITKRGQNVTFRCDPISEHNRLYWYRQTLGQGPEFLTYFQNEAQLEKSRLLSDRFSAERPKGSFSTLEIQRTEQGDSAMYLCASSLPTGAVYGYTFGSGTRLTVV.

This clonotype appeared many times. The chain employs TRBV29-1 and TRBJ2-7; 8 bases fit TRBD2. The V segment lost 3 bases and the J segment 0 bases; nucleotides outside the gene matches: 4. The germline gives CDR1 SQVTM, CDR2 ANQGSEA. CDR3 length: 14 residues. The CDR3 nucleotides read TGCAGCGTTGAGGCGGGGGGCCTCTCCTACGAGCAGTACTTC. It codes for CSVEAGGLSYEQYF.

Details on this clonotype: Possible read error: a much larger clone is one base away. The J gene is TRBJ2-1, the V gene TRBV7-9; D is unclear. This CDR3 comprises 16 residues. Trimming left V 5 bases short and J 8 bases short, with 22 bases between. Per the germline V gene, CDR1 is SEHNR and CDR2 is FQNEAQ (reference sequence). The CDR3, as DNA: TGTGCCAGCAGCGACCCCCGCGGTGCGGCGCTCTATGAGCAGTTCTTC. Its protein is CASSDPRGAALYEQFF.

The rearrangement links TRBV13 to TRBJ2-4, with D possibly being TRBD2 (6 bases). Germline V CDR1 and CDR2: PRHDT, FYEKMQ (reference sequence). Trimming shortened V by 5 bases and J by 6 bases, and 17 bases separated the two germline ends. CDR3 length: 15 residues. This CDR3 is CASSAGDLGGNIQYF. The CDR3 bases are TGTGCCAGCAGCGCTGGGGACCTGGGGGGAAACATTCAGTACTTC.

This clonotype was seen only a few times. The gene calls are TRBV7-9 and TRBJ2-2; 7 nucleotides line up with TRBD2. Germline CDR1 is SEHNR and CDR2 is FQNEAQ (reference sequence). Losses at the gene ends were 5 bases for V and 7 bases for J; bases not matched to a gene: 10. The CDR3 extends over 15 amino acids. The CDR3 protein is CASSLLAEVGGELFF. The CDR3 region has the DNA TGTGCCAGCAGCCTTCTAGCGGAAGTAGGCGGGGAGCTGTTTTTT.

This clonotype showed up just a few times. The V and J genes are TRBV20-1 and TRBJ1-1; TRBD1 matches 7 bases. The germline V gene encodes CDR1 DFQATT and CDR2 SNEGSKA (reference sequence). The CDR3 has 16 residues. Trimming cost V 5 bases and J 2 bases; bases outside gene matches: 14. Here the CDR3 DNA reads TGCAGTGCTGCTCGGGACAGCTATAGAACTAACACTGAAGCTTTCTTT. Residues: CSAARDSYRTNTEAFF.